Detailed here is one TCR beta chain. Its target is not known. The sample is drawn from a study of T cell responses to AZD1222 COVID-19 vaccine. Broader study findings: The CD4 TCRs associated with vaccination extended across spike and predominated at 160-218 and 743-854. Most donors were white British, females outnumbered males, and clonal diversity was possibly underestimated. In the spike-specific TCR repertoire, nearly half reportedly target unmutated variant regions. In all cases, repertoires were sampled only after the peak T cell response.

The method was immunoSEQ multiplex PCR; TCRdb's version includes in-frame clones alone and lacks a portion of them. Of around 180,000 clones listed, 94% are singletons. The CDR3 runs to 15 residues. Germline loops: CDR1 SGDLS, CDR2 YYNGEE. V lost 1 base, J lost 8 bases, and 7 bases stayed unmatched. The sequence derives from an adult who received the AZD1222 COVID-19 vaccine. The chain couples TRBV9 to TRBJ2-1; TRBD2 matches at 9 bases. Specimen: peripheral blood, collected 28 days after the second AZD1222 dose. The DNA for the CDR3 is TGTGCCAGCAGCGTATACCAGCGGGAGGATGATGAGCAGTTCTTC. Residues: CASSVYQREDDEQFF.